This T cell receptor beta chain was retrieved from a study of blood T cell repertoires in COVID-19. Study background: Samples representing acute and convalescent COVID-19 were sourced from the United States, Italy and Spain. From T cells, B-cell-depleted T cells, or PBMCs came the material, which was cDNA or gDNA.

The authors' processing: Counts of nucleated cells, estimated from reference gene primer amplification, were obtained. Sequencing was performed with immunoSEQ multiplex PCR; in TCRdb, only in-frame clones are kept and a portion is missing. For V, J and clone size, that table is used; D and trimming come from the DNA. The sample consists of approximately 200,000 clones, 80% to 85% of them appearing once. There are 17 residues in the CDR3. Germline trimming cut 8 bases from V and 1 base from J; bases unmatched to any gene: 8. The germline V gene has CDR1 LNHDA and CDR2 SQIVND (reference sequence). Seattle's cohort entered during active infection and was followed longitudinally.

V and J are TRBV19 and TRBJ2-6, with 10 bases matching TRBD1. The sequence came from a woman aged 80 or older with COVID-19, enrolled during active disease. The source material was peripheral blood. In DNA, the CDR3 is TGTGCCAGTGGTACCGGGACAGGGGTTTCTGGGGCCAACGTCCTGACTTTC. Translation gives CASGTGTGVSGANVLTF.